This T cell receptor (beta chain) was documented in a study of T cells in women clearing cervical HPV infection. Study context: Cases' blood sampling followed lesion detection by median approximately 140 days (90 to 200). The study's findings and limits: Controls had more TRBV6-7 (0.16%) than cases (approximately 0.11%).

immunoSEQ multiplex PCR used an average of roughly 1,100 ng genomic DNA. Assay: immunoSEQ multiplex PCR; the TCRdb copy retains only in-frame clones and omits some. The repertoire shows roughly 35,000 clones; the top ten hold less than 2%. With respect to this clone: The antigen remains undetermined. Read sequence stops 3 residues before the CDR3 end, and the germline J gene provides the missing end.

MY09/MY11 PCR detected cervical HPV DNA; dot-blot assigned genotypes. After removal of 4 bases from V and 6 bases from J, the junction contained 12 bases not matched to a gene. Germline CDR1 and CDR2: LGHDT and YNNKEL (reference sequence). CDR3 size: 15 residues. Sequencing was done on a sample of blood buffy coat. The TCR was taken from a woman between 18 and 75 years old with a cervical HPV16 infection that either progressed to CIN3+ or cleared (not recorded which). The genes are TRBV3-1 (or the pseudogene TRBV3-2) and TRBJ2-7; the match to TRBD2 covers 7 bases. The CDR3 bases that were read are TGTGCCAGCAGCCGGGTTGGGGAGGGGTCCATCGAG. It yields the protein CASSRVGEGSIE. The full-length CDR3 reads as CASSRVGEGSIEQYF.